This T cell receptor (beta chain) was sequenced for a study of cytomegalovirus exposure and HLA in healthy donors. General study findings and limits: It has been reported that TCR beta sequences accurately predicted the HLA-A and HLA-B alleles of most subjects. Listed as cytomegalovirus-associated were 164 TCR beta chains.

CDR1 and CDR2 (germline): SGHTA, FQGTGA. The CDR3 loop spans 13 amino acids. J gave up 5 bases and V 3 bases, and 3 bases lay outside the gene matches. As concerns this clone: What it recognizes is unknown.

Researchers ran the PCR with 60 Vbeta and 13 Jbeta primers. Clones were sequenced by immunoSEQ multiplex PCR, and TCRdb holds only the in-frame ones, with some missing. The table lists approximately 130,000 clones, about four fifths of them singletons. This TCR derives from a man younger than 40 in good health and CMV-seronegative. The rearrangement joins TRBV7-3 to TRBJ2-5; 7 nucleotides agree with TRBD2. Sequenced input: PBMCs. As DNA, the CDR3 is TGTGCCAGCAGCTTCAGGGAGGGGGAGACCCAGTACTTC. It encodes CASSFREGETQYF.